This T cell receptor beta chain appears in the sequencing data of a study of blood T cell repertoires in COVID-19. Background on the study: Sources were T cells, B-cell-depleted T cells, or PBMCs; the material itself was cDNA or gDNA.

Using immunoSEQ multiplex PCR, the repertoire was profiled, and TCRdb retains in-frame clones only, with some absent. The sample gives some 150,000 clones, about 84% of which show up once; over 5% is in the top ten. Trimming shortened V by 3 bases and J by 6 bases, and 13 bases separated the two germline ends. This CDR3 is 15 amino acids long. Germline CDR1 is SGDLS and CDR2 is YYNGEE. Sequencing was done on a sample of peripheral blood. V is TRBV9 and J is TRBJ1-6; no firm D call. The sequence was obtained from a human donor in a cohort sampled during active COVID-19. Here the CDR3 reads CASSEGPGGNSPLHF. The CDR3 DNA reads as TGTGCCAGCAGCGAAGGGCCCGGAGGTAATTCACCCCTCCACTTT.